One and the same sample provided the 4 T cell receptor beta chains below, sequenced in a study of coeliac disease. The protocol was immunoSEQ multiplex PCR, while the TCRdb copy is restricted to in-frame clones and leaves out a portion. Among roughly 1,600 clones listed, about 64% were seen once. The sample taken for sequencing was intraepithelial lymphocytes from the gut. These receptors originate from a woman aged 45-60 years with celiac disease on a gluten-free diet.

The CDR3 sequence: CASSLVGASSYTF. CDR3 nucleotides: TGTGCCAGCAGTTTAGTGGGGGCCAGTAGCTACACCTTC. The V call is TRBV28, the J call TRBJ1-2, with a possible D match to TRBD1 (6 bases). This CDR3 has 13 residues. V was pared by 2 bases and J by 9 bases, with 13 bases between. Germline CDR1 MDHEN, CDR2 SYDVKM.

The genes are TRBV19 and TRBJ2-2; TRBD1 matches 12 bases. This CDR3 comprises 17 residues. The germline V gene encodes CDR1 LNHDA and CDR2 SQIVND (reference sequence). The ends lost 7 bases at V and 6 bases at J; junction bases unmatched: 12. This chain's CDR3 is CASTQSWGQGAAGELFF. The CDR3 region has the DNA TGTGCCAGTACCCAAAGTTGGGGACAGGGGGCGGCCGGGGAGCTGTTTTTT.

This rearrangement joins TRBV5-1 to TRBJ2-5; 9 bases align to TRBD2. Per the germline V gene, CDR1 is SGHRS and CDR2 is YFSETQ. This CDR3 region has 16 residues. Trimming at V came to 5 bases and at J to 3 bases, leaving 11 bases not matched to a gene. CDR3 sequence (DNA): TGCGCCAGCAGAGTAATGGCGGGGGGGTCCGAAGAGACCCAGTACTTC. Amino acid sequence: CASRVMAGGSEETQYF. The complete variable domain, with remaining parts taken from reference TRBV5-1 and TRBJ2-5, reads KAGVTQTPRYLIKTRGQQVTLSCSPISGHRSVSWYQQTPGQGLQFLFEYFSETQRNKGNFPGRFSGRQFSNSRSEMNVSTLELGDSALYLCASRVMAGGSEETQYFGPGTRLLVL.

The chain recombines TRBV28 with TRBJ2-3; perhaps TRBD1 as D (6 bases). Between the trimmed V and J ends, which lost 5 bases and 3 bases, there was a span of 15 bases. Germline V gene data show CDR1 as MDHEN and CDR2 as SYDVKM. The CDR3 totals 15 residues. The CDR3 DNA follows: TGTGCCAGCAGTAAAGGGGGTACGGAAACAGATACGCAGTATTTT. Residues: CASSKGGTETDTQYF.